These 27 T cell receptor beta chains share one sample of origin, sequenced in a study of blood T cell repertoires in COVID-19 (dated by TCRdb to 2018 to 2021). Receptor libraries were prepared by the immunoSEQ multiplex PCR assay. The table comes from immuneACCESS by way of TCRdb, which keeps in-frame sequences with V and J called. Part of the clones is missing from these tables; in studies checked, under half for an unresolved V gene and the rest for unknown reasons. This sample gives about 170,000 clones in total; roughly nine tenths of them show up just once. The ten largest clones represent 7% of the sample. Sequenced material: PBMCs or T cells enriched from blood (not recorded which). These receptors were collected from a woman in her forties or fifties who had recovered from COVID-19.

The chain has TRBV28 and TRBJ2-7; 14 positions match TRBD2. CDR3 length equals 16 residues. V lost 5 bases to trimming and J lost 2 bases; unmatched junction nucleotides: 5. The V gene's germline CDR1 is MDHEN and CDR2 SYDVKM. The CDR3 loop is CASSGTSGSLAYEQYF. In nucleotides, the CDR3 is TGTGCCAGCAGTGGGACTAGCGGGAGCCTGGCCTACGAGCAGTACTTC.

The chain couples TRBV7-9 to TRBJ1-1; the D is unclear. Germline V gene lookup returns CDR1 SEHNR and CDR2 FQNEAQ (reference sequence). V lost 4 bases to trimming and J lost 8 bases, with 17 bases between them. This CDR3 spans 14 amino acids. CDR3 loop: CASSSRGRPAEAFF. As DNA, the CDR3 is TGTGCCAGCAGCTCCCGAGGGCGTCCGGCGGAAGCTTTCTTT.

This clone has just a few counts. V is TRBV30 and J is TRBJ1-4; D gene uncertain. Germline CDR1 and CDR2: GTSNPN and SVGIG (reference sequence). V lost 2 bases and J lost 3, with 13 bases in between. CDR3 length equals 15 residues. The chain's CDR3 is CAWSTRLGSNEKLFF. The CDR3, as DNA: TGTGCCTGGAGTACCCGGCTCGGGTCTAATGAAAAACTGTTTTTT.

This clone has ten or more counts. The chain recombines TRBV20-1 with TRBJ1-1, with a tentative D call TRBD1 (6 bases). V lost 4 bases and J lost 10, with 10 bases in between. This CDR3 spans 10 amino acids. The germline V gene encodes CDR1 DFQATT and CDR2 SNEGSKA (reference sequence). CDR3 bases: TGCAGTGCTACCCGAGGGGGAGCTTTCTTT. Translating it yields CSATRGGAFF.

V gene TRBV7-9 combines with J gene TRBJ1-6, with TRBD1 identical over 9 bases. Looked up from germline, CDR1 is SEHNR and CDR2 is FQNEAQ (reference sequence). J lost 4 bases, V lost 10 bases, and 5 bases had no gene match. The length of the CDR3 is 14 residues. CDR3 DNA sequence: TGTGCCACGTCAGGGACAGGGTATAATTCACCCCTCCACTTT. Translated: CATSGTGYNSPLHF.

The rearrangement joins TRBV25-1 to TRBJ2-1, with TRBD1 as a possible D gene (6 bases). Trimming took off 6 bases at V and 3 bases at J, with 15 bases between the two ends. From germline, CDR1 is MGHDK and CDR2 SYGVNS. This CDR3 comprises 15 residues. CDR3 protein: CASRADRLLYNEQFF. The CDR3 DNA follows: TGTGCCAGCAGGGCAGACAGGTTACTCTACAATGAGCAGTTCTTC.

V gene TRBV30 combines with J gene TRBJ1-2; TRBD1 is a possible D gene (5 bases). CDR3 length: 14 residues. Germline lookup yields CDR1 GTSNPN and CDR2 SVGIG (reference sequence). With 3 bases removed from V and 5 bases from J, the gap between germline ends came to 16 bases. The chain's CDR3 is CAWRPPGLQYGYTF. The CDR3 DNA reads TGTGCCTGGAGGCCCCCGGGACTCCAATATGGCTACACCTTC.

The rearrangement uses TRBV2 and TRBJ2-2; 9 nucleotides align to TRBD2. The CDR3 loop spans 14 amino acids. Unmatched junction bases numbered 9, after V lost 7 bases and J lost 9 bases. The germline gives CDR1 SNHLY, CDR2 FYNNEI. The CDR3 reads CASKVDSGSRELFF. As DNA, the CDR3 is TGTGCCAGCAAAGTTGATAGCGGGAGTAGGGAGCTGTTTTTT.

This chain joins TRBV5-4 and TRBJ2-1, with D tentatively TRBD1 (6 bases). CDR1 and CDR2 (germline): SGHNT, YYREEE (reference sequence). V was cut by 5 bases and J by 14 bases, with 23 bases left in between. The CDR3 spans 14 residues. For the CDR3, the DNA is TGTGCCAGCAGGACCGCCCAGCAGGGAAAGGGGGAGTTCTTC. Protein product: CASRTAQQGKGEFF.

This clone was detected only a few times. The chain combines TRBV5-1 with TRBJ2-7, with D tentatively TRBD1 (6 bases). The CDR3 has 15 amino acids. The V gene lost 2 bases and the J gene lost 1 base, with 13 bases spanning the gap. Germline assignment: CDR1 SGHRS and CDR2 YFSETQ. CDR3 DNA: TGCGCCAGCAGCTTTGAAGCAGGACAGTCCTACGAGCAGTACTTC. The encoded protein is CASSFEAGQSYEQYF.

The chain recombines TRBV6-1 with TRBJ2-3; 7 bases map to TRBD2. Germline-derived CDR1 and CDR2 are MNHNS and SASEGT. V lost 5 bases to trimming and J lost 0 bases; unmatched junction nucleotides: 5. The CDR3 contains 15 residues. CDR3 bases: TGTGCCAGCAGTTCAAAGCGGGATAGCACAGATACGCAGTATTTT. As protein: CASSSKRDSTDTQYF.

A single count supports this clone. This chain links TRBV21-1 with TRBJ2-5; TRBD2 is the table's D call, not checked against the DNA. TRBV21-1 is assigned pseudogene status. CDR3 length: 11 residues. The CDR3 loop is CARHSGETQYF. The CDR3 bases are TGTGCCAGACATAGCGGGGAGACCCAGTACTTC.

In DNA, the CDR3 is TGTGCCTGGAGTAAAAGCGGGGGATACAATGAGCAGTTCTTC. Translating it yields CAWSKSGGYNEQFF. The V gene is TRBV30, the J gene TRBJ2-1, with 8 bases fitting TRBD2. Germline V gives CDR1 GTSNPN, CDR2 SVGIG (reference sequence). The J segment lost 4 bases and the V segment lost 2 bases, leaving 4 bases of the junction unmatched. The CDR3 extends over 14 amino acids.

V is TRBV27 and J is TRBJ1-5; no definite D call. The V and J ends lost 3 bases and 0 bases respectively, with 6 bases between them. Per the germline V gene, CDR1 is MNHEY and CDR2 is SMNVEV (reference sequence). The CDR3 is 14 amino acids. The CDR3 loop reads CASSFRYSNQPQHF. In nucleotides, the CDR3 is TGTGCCAGCAGTTTTAGATATAGCAATCAGCCCCAGCATTTT.

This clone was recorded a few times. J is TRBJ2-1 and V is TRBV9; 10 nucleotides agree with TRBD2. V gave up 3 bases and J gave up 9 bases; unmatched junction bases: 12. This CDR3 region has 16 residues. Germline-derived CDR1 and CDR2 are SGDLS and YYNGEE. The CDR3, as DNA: TGTGCCAGCAGCGGGGGGCTAGCGGGAGAAAGGGGTGAGCAGTTCTTC. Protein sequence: CASSGGLAGERGEQFF.

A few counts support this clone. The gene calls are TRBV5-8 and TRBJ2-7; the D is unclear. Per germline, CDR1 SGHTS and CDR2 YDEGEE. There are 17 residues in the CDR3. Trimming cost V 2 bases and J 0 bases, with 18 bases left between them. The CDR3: CASSLSNHRTSSYEQYF. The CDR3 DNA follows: TGTGCCAGCAGCTTATCAAATCACCGCACCAGCTCCTACGAGCAGTACTTC.

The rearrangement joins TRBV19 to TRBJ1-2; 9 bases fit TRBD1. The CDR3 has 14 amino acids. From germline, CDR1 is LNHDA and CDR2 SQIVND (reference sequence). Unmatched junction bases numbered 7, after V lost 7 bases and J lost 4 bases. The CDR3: CASIGTGSPYGYTF. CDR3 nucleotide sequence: TGTGCCAGTATTGGGACAGGGAGCCCCTATGGCTACACCTTC.

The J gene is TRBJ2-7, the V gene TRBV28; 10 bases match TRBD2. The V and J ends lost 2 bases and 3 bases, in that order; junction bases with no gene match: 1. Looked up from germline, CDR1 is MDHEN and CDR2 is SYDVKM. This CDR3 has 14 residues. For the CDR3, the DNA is TGTGCCAGCAGTTTACTAGCGGGAGTCTACGAGCAGTACTTC. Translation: CASSLLAGVYEQYF.

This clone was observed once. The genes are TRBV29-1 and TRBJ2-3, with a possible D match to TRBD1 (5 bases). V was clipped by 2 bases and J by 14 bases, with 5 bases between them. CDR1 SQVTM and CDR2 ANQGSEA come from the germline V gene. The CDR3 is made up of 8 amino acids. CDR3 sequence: CSVERGYF. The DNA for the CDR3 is TGCAGCGTTGAAAGGGGGTATTTT.

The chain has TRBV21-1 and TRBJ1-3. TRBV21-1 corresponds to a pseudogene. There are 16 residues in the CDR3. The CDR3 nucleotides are TGTGCCAGCAGCAAAGATGTTAGAAGCTCTGGAAACACCATATATTTT. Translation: CASSKDVRSSGNTIYF.

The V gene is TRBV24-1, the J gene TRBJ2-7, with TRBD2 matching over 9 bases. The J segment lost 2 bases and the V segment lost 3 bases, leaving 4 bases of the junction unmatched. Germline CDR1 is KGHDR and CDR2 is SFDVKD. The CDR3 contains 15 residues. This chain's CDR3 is CATSDPTSGTYEQYF. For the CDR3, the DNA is TGTGCCACCAGTGATCCGACTAGCGGAACCTACGAGCAGTACTTC.

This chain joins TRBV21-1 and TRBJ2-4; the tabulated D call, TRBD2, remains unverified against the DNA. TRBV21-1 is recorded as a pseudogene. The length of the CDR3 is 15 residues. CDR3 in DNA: TGTGCCAGCAGCACGCCCCAGGGAGGCAAAAACATTCAGTACTTC. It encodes CASSTPQGGKNIQYF.

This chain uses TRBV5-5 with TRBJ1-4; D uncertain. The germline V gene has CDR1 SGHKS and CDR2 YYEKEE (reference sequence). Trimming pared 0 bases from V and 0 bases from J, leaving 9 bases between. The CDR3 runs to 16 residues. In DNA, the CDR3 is TGTGCCAGCAGCTTGGCTATGCAGGCAACTAATGAAAAACTGTTTTTT. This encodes CASSLAMQATNEKLFF.

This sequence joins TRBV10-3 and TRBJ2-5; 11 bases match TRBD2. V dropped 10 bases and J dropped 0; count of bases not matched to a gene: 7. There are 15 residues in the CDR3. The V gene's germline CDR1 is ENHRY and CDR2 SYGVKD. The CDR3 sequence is CATSPGLADQETQYF. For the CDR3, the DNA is TGTGCCACCTCTCCGGGACTAGCGGACCAAGAGACCCAGTACTTC.

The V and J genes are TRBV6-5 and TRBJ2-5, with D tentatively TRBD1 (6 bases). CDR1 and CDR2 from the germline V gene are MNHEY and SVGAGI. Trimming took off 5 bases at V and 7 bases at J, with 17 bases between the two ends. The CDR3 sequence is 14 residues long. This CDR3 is CASSQQGSGRTQYF. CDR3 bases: TGTGCCAGCAGTCAGCAGGGGTCGGGGCGGACCCAGTACTTC.

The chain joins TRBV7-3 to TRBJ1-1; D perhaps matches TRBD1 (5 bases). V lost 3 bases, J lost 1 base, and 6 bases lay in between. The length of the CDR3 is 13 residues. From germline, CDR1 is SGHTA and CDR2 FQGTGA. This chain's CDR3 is CASSLQGNTEAFF. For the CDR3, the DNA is TGTGCCAGCAGCTTGCAGGGGAACACTGAAGCTTTCTTT.

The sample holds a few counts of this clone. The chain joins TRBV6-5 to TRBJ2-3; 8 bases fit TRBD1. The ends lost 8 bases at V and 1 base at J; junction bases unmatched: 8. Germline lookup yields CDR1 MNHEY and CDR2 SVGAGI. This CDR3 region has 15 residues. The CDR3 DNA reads TGTGCCAGCTTCTCCTTACAGGGGGGCACAGATACGCAGTATTTT. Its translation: CASFSLQGGTDTQYF.